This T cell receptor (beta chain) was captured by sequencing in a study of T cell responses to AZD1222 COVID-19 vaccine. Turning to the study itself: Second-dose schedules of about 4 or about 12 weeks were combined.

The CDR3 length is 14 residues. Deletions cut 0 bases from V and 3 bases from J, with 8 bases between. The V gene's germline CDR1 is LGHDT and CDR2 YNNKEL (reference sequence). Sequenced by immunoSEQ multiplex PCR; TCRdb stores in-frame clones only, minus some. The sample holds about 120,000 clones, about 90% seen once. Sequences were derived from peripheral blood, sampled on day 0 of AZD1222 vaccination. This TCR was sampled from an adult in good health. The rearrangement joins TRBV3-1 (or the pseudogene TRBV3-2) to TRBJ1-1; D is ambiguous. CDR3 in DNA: TGTGCCAGCAGCCAAGATAGGGTTCACACTGAAGCTTTCTTT. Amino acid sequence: CASSQDRVHTEAFF.